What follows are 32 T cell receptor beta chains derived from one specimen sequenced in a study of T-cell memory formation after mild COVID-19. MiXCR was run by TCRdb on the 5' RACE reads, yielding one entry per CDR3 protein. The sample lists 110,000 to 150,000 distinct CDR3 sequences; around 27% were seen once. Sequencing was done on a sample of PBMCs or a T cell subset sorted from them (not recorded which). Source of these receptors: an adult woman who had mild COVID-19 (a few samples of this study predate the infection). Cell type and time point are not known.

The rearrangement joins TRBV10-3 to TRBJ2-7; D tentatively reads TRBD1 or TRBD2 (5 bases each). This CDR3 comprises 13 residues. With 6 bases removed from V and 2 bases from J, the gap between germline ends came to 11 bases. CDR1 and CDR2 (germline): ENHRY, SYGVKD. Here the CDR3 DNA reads TGTGCCATCAGGGGACGGCAAGCCTACGAGCAGTACTTC. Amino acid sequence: CAIRGRQAYEQYF.

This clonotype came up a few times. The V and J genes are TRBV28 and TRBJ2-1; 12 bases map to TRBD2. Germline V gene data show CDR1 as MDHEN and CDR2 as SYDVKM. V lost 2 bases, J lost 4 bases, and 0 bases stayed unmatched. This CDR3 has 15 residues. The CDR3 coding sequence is TGTGCCAGCAGTTTAACTAGCGGGAGGTACAATGAGCAGTTCTTC. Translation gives CASSLTSGRYNEQFF.

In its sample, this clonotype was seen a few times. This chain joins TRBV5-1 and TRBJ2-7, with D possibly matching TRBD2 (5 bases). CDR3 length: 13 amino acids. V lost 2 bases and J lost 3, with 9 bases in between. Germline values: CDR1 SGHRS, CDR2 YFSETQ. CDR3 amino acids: CASSFDGGYEQYF. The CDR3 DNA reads TGCGCCAGCAGCTTTGACGGAGGCTACGAGCAGTACTTC.

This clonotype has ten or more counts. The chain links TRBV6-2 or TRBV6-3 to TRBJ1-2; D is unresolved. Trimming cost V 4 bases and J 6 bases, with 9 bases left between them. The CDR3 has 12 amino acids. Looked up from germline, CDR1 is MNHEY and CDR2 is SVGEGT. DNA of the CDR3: TGTGCCAGCAGTTTCACCGACCATGGCTACACCTTC. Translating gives CASSFTDHGYTF.

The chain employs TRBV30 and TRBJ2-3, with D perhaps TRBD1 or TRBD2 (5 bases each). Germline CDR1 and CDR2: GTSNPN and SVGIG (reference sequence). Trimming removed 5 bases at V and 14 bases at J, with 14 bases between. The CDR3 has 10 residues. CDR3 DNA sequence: TGTGCCTGGGGGCCGGGACGTCCGTATTTT. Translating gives CAWGPGRPYF.

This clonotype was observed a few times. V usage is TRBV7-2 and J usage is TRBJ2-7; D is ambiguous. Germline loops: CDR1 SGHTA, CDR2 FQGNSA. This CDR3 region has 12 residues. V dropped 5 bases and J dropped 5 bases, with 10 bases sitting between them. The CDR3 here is CASSPNLHEQYF. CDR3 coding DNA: TGTGCCAGCAGCCCTAATCTGCACGAGCAGTACTTC.

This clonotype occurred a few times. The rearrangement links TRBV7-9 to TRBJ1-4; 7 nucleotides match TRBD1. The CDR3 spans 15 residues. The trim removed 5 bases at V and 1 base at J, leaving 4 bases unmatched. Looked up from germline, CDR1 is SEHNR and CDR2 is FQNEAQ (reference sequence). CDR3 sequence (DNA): TGTGCCAGCAGCAGACGACAGGGAACTAATGAAAAACTGTTTTTT. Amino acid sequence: CASSRRQGTNEKLFF.

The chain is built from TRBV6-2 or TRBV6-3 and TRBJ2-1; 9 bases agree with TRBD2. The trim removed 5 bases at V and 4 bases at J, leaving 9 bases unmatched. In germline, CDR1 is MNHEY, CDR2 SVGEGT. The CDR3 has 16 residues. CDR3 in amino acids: CASSPFLAGSYNEQFF. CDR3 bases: TGTGCCAGCAGTCCCTTTCTAGCGGGATCATACAATGAGCAGTTCTTC.

The CDR3 is CAWGKGQGIYEQYF. CDR3 in DNA: TGTGCCTGGGGTAAGGGACAGGGAATCTACGAGCAGTACTTC. This rearrangement joins TRBV30 to TRBJ2-7; 9 bases fit TRBD1. Germline lookup yields CDR1 GTSNPN and CDR2 SVGIG (reference sequence). This CDR3 has 14 residues. Trimming cost V 5 bases and J 3 bases; bases outside gene matches: 8.

CDR3 nucleotides: TGTGCCAGCAGCTTAGGGCAGGGCCCTAGGACTGAAGCTTTCTTT. Its translation: CASSLGQGPRTEAFF. The gene calls are TRBV11-2 and TRBJ1-1, with a possible D match to TRBD1 (5 bases). Germline V gene data show CDR1 as SGHAT and CDR2 as FQNNGV. Trimming cost V 1 base and J 5 bases, with 14 bases left between them. CDR3 length equals 15 residues.

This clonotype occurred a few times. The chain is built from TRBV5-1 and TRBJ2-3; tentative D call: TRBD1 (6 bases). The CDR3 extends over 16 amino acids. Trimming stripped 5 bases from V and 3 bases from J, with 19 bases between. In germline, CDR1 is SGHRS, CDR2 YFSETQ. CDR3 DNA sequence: TGCGCCAGCAGTGGTGGGCAGGGGATAAGAACAGATACGCAGTATTTT. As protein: CASSGGQGIRTDTQYF. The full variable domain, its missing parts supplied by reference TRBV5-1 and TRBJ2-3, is KAGVTQTPRYLIKTRGQQVTLSCSPISGHRSVSWYQQTPGQGLQFLFEYFSETQRNKGNFPGRFSGRQFSNSRSEMNVSTLELGDSALYLCASSGGQGIRTDTQYFGPGTRLTVL.

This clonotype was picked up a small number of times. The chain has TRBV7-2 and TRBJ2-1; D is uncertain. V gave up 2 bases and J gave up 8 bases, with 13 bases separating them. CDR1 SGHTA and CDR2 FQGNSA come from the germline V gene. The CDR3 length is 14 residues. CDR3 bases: TGTGCCAGCAGCTTACTCGGGCAGGATGATGAGCAGTTCTTC. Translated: CASSLLGQDDEQFF.

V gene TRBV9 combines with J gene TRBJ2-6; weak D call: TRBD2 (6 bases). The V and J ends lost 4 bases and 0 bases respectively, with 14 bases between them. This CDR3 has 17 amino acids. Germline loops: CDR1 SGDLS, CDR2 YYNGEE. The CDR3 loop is CASSPSGLLSGANVLTF. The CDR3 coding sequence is TGTGCCAGCAGCCCCTCGGGACTTCTCTCTGGGGCCAACGTCCTGACTTTC.

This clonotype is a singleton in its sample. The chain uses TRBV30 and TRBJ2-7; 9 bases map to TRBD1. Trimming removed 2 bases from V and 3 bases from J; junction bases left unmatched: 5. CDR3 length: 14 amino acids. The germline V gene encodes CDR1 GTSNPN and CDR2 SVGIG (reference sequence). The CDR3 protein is CAWSLGQGSYEQYF. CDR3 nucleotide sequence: TGTGCCTGGAGTCTTGGACAGGGGAGCTACGAGCAGTACTTC.

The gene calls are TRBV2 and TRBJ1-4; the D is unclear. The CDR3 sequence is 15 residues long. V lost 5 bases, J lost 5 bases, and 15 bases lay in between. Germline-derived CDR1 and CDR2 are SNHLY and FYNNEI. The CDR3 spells CASSPLKETNEKLFF. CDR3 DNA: TGTGCCAGCAGTCCCCTAAAGGAGACGAATGAAAAACTGTTTTTT.

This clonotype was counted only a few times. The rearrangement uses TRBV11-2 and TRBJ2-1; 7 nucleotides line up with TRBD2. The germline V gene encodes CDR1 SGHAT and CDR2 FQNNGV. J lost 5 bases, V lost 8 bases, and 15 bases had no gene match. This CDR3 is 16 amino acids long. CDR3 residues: CASGGPAGVGDNEQFF. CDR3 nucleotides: TGTGCCAGCGGTGGGCCCGCGGGAGTGGGAGACAATGAGCAGTTCTTC. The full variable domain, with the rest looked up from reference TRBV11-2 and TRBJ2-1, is EAGVAQSPRYKIIEKRQSVAFWCNPISGHATLYWYQQILGQGPKLLIQFQNNGVVDDSQLPKDRFSAERLKGVDSTLKIQPAKLEDSAVYLCASGGPAGVGDNEQFFGPGTRLTVL.

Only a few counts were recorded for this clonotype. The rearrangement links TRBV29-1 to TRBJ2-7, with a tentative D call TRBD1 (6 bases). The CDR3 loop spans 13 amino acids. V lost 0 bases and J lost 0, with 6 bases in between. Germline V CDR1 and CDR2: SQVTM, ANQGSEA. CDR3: CSVEDRGSYEQYF. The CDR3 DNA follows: TGCAGCGTTGAAGACAGGGGCTCCTACGAGCAGTACTTC.

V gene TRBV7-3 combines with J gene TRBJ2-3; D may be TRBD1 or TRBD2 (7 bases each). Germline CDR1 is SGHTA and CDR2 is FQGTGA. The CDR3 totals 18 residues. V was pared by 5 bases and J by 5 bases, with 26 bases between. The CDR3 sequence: CASSLRGPRAGLRDTQYF. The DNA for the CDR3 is TGTGCCAGCAGCCTAAGGGGGCCCCGAGCGGGGCTACGAGATACGCAGTATTTT.

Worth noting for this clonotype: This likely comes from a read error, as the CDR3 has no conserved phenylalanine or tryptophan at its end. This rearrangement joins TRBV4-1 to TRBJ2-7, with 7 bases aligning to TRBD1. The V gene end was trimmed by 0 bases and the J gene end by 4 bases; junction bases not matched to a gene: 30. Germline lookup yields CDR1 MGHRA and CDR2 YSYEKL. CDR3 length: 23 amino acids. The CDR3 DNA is TGCGCCAGCAGCCAAGATACCGAACATGCACTGTTCCGACAGGGCGTTGCCAAATACGAGCAGTACTTA. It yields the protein CASSQDTEHALFRQGVAKYEQYL.

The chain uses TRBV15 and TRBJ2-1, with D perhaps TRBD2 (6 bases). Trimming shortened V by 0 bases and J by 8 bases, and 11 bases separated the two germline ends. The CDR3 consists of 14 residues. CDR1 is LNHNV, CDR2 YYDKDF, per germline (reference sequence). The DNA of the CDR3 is TGTGCCACCAGCAGAGAAGGGGAGGCCCATGAGCAGTTCTTC. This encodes CATSREGEAHEQFF. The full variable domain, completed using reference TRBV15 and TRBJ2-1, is DAMVIQNPRYQVTQFGKPVTLSCSQTLNHNVMYWYQQKSSQAPKLLFHYYDKDFNNEADTPDNFQSRRPNTSFCFLDIRSPGLGDTAMYLCATSREGEAHEQFFGPGTRLTVL.

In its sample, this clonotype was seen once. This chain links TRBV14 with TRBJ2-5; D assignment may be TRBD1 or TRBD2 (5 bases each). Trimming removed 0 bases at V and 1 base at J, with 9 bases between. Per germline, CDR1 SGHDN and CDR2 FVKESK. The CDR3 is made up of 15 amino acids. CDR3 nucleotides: TGTGCCAGCAGCCAAGAGGGACGGACCCAAGAGACCCAGTACTTC. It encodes CASSQEGRTQETQYF.

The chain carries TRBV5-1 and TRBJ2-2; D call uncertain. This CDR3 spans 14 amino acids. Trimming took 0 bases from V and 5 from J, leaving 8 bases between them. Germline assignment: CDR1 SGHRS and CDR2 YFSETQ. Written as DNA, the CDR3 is TGCGCCAGCAGCTTGGCCCTTGGGACCGGGGAGCTGTTTTTT. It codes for CASSLALGTGELFF.

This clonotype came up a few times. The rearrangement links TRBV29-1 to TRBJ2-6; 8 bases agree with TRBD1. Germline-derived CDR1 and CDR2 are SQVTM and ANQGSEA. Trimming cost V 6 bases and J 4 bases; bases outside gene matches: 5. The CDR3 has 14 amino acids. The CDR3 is CSVSQGAGANVLTF. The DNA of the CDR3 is TGCAGCGTGTCCCAGGGGGCGGGGGCCAACGTCCTGACTTTC.

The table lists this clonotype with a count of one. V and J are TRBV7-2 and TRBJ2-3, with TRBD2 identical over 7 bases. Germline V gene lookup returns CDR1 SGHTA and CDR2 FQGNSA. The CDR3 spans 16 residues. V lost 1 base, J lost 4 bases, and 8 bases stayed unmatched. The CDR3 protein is CASSLGREIFSDTQYF. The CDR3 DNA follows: TGTGCCAGCAGCTTAGGGCGGGAGATTTTCTCAGATACGCAGTATTTT.

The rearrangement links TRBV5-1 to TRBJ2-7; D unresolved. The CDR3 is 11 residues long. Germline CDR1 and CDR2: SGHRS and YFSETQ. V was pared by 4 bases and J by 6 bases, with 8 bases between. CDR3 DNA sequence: TGCGCCAGCAGCAGGCTACCCGAGCAGTACTTC. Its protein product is CASSRLPEQYF.

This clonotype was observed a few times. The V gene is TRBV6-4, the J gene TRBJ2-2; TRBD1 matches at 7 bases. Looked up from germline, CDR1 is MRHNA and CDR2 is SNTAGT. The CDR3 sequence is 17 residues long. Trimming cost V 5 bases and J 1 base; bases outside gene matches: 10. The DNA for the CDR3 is TGTGCCAGCAGTCTCATCCCGGGGACAGTGAACACCGGGGAGCTGTTTTTT. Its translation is CASSLIPGTVNTGELFF.

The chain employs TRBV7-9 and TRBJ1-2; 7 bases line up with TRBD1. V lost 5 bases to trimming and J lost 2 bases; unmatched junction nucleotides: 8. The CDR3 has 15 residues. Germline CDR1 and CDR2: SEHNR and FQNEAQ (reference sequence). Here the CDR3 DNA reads TGTGCCAGCAGCCGGACCTTGGGACAGAACTATGGCTACACCTTC. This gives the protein CASSRTLGQNYGYTF.

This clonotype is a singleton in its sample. The CDR3 here is CSARVDTQYF. CDR3 nucleotides: TGCAGCGCGAGGGTGGATACGCAGTATTTT. V and J are TRBV29-1 and TRBJ2-3; tentatively, D is TRBD2 (5 bases). The ends were cut back, 7 bases at V and 6 bases at J, with 8 bases in the middle. The CDR3 is made up of 10 amino acids. Looked up from germline, CDR1 is SQVTM and CDR2 is ANQGSEA.

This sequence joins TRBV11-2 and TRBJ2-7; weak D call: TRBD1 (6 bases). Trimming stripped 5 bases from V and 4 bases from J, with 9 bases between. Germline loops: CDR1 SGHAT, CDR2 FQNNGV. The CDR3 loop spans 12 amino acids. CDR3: CASSKGGYEQYF. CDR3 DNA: TGTGCCAGCAGCAAAGGGGGATACGAGCAGTACTTC.

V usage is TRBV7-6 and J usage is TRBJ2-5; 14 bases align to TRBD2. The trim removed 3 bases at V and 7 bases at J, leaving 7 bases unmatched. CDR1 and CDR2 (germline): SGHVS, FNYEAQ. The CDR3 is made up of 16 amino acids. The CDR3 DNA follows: TGTGCCAGCAGCTTTGGGACTAGCGGGAGAGGTGGGACCCAGTACTTC. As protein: CASSFGTSGRGGTQYF.

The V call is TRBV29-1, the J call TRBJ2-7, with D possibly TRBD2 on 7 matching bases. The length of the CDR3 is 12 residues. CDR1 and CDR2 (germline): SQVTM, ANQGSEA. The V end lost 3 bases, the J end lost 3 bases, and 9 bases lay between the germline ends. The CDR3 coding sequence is TGCAGCGTTGACGGGGGGCTCTACGAGCAGTACTTC. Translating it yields CSVDGGLYEQYF.

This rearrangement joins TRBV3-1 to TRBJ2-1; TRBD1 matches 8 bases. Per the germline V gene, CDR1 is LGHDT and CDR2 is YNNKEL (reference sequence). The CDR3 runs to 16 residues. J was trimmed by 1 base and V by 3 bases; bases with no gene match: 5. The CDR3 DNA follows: TGTGCCAGCAGCCAGGAGTGGGACAGGTCCTACAATGAGCAGTTCTTC. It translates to CASSQEWDRSYNEQFF.